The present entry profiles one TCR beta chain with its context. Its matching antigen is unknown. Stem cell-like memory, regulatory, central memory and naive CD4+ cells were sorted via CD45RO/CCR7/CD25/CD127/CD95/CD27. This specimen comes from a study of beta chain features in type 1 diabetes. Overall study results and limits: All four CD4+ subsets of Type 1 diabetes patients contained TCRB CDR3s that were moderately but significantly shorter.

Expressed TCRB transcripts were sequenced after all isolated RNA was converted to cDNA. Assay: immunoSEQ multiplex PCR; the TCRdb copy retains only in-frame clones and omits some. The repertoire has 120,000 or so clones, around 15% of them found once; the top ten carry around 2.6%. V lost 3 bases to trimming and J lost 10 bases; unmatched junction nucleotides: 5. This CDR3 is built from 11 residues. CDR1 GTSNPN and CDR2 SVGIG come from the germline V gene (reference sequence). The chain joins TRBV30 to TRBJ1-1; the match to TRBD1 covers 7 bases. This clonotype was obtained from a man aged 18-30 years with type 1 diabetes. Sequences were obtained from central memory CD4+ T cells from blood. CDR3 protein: CAWSPGGGAFF. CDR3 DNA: TGTGCCTGGAGCCCAGGGGGTGGAGCTTTCTTT.